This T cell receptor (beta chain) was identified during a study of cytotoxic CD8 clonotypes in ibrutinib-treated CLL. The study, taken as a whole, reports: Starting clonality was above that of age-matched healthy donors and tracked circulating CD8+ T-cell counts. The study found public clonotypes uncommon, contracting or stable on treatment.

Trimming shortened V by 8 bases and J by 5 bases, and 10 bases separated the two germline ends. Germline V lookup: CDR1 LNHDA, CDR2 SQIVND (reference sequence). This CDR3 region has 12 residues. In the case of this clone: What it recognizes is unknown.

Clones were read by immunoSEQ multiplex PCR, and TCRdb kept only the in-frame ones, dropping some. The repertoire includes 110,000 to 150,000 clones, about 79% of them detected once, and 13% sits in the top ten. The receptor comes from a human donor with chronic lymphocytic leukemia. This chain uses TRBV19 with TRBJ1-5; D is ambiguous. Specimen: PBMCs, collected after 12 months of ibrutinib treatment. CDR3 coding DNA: TGTGCCAGTTCGCCGAGAGATCAGCCCCAGCATTTT. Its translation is CASSPRDQPQHF. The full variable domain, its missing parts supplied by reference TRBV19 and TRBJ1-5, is DGGITQSPKYLFRKEGQNVTLSCEQNLNHDAMYWYRQDPGQGLRLIYYSQIVNDFQKGDIAEGYSVSREKKESFPLTVTSAQKNPTAFYLCASSPRDQPQHFGDGTRLSIL.